This T cell receptor beta chain was found in a study of blood T cell repertoires in COVID-19. At the level of the study: Acute and convalescent COVID-19 samples came from the United States, Italy and Spain.

Under the authors' procedure: Using reference gene primer amplification, nucleated cell counts were estimated. Repertoires were generated with immunoSEQ multiplex PCR, while TCRdb's copy carries only in-frame clones and drops some. The D gene and trimming were derived from the DNA, and the V and J assignments and clone size from that table. This sample carries 350,000 to 400,000 clones, approximately 93% of them seen once, and the ten largest clones take more than 0.85%. Germline lookup yields CDR1 SGHNT and CDR2 YYREEE (reference sequence). This CDR3 has 17 residues. V lost 5 bases and J lost 4; bases outside the gene matches: 13. Allocation to cohorts depended on clinical history reported by the participants. Participants classified as exposed had met a COVID-19 case within 2 weeks before study entry.

The sequenced material came from PBMCs or T cells enriched from blood (not recorded which). The origin of this receptor is a woman between 35 and 50 years old who had been exposed to COVID-19. V is TRBV5-4 and J is TRBJ2-1, with 9 bases identical to TRBD2. This chain's CDR3 is CASRSVLGGGAYNEQFF. The CDR3 DNA sequence: TGTGCCAGCAGGAGCGTTCTGGGCGGGGGGGCTTACAATGAGCAGTTCTTC.